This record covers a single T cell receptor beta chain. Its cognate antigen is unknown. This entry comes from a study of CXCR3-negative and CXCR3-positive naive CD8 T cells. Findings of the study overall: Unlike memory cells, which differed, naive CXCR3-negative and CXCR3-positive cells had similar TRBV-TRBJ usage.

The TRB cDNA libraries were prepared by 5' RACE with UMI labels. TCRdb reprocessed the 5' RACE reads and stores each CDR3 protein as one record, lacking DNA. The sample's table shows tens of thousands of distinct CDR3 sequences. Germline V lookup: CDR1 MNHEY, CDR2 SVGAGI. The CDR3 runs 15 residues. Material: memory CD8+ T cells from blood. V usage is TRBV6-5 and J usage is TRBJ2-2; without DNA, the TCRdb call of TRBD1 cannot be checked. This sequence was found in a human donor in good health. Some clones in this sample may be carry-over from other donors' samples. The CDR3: CASSRDAPGTGELFF.